This T cell receptor (beta chain) is drawn from a study of blood T cell repertoires in COVID-19. The CDR3 runs 14 residues. The V end was cut by 5 bases, the J end by 6 bases, with 13 bases between. Germline V gene data show CDR1 as SGHVS and CDR2 as FQNEAQ. Original analysis: Counts of nucleated cells, estimated from reference gene primer amplification, were obtained. Sequencing used immunoSEQ multiplex PCR; TCRdb keeps in-frame clones, though not all of them. The V and J calls and clone size were taken over from that table, and D and trimming were inferred from the DNA. The data show 35,000 to 45,000 clones, around 85% seen once.

Sequencing input: peripheral blood. This sequence originates from a human donor in a cohort sampled during active COVID-19. J is TRBJ1-4 and V is TRBV7-8; D remains unclear. The chain's CDR3 is CASSPNEGYEKLFF. The CDR3 DNA follows: TGTGCCAGCAGCCCTAATGAGGGTTATGAAAAACTGTTTTTT. The full variable domain, its missing parts supplied by reference TRBV7-8 and TRBJ1-4, is GAGVSQSPRYKVAKRGQDVALRCDPISGHVSLFWYQQALGQGPEFLTYFQNEAQLDKSGLPSDRFFAERPEGSVSTLKIQRTQQEDSAVYLCASSPNEGYEKLFFGSGTQLSVL.